A selection of T cell receptor beta chains follows, all from one sample in a study of blood T cell repertoires in COVID-19. Here immunoSEQ multiplex PCR was the method, and the copy in TCRdb shows in-frame clones only, minus some. This sample has about 410,000 clones, with roughly 88% found just once. Sequencing was performed on peripheral blood. The receptors derive from a woman aged 30 to 39 with active or convalescent COVID-19. Both conserved end residues are part of each CDR3. Fields, in order: J gene, clone size, V gene, D gene, CDR3 DNA, CDR3 protein. D genes are given only for firm matches. Size values are once, few and many counts, or a class for expanded clones, and some rows have none.

>TRBJ2-2|.|TRBV19|.
TGTGCCAGTCGCGCGACATCAAACACCGGGGAGCTGTTTTTT
CASRATSNTGELFF
>TRBJ2-1|few|TRBV7-9|TRBD1
TGTGCCAGCAGCTTAACGGGACAGGGGGCCTACAATGAGCAGTTCTTC
CASSLTGQGAYNEQFF
>TRBJ1-1|many|TRBV4-1|TRBD1
TGCGCCAGCAGCCAAGGAAGGACAGGGAACACTGAAGCTTTCTTT
CASSQGRTGNTEAFF
>TRBJ2-7|.|TRBV14|TRBD2
TGTGCCAGCAGCCGGGGACTAGCGGGGGCCCTTTCCTACGAGCAGTACTTC
CASSRGLAGALSYEQYF
>TRBJ1-2|.|TRBV6-1|.
TGTGCCAGCAGTGATGACGGAGCTAACTATGGCTACACCTTC
CASSDDGANYGYTF
>TRBJ1-1|.|TRBV3-1/TRBV3-2|.
TGTGCCAGCAGCTCCAGGGTGAGGACTGAAGCTTTCTTT
CASSSRVRTEAFF
>TRBJ2-2|.|TRBV19|.
TGTGCCAGTACTCCTGTGCCAAAACTCGGGGAGCTGTTTTTT
CASTPVPKLGELFF
>TRBJ2-5|once|TRBV18|.
TGTGCCAGCGGCCCTTACGAGACCCAGTACTTC
CASGPYETQYF
>TRBJ1-3|once|TRBV9|.
TGTGCCAGCAGCTTAAGCCCTGGAAACACCATATATTTT
CASSLSPGNTIYF
>TRBJ1-3|.|TRBV18|.
TGTGCCAGCTCATTTCCGGGACACCTCTCTGGAAACACCATATATTTT
CASSFPGHLSGNTIYF
>TRBJ2-3|.|TRBV10-3|.
TGTGCCATCATGGCCGGAGCAGATACGCAGTATTTT
CAIMAGADTQYF
>TRBJ2-1|.|TRBV7-9|TRBD2
TGTGCCAGCAGCTTAGTTGCCAGCGGGGAGCGGAATGAGCAGTTCTTC
CASSLVASGERNEQFF
>TRBJ2-5|.|TRBV10-3|TRBD2
TGTGCCATCTCCACTAGCGGCCAAGAGACCCAGTACTTC
CAISTSGQETQYF
>TRBJ1-1|.|TRBV4-1|TRBD1
TGCGCCAGCAGCCAGAACAGGGGGGCTCCGGAAGCTTTCTTT
CASSQNRGAPEAFF
>TRBJ2-1|.|TRBV6-6|.
TGTGCCAGCAGTACTTCACAGGGCAATGAGCAGTTCTTC
CASSTSQGNEQFF
>TRBJ2-7|.|TRBV7-9|.
TGTGCCAGCAGCCAATTCGAAGCATCCTACGAGCAGTACTTC
CASSQFEASYEQYF
>TRBJ1-1|once|TRBV18|.
TGTGCCAGCTCACCACCGGAGACGATCGAAGCTTTCTTT
CASSPPETIEAFF
>TRBJ1-1|.|TRBV29-1|.
TGCAGCGTTGAAGTACAGGGAGGGGCTTTCTTT
CSVEVQGGAFF
>TRBJ1-2|.|TRBV19|.
TGTGCCAGTAGCATAACCCCTGATACGGTCTATGGCTACACCTTC
CASSITPDTVYGYTF
>TRBJ1-1|few|TRBV5-5|.
TGTGCCAGCAGCTTGGTGGCAGGGATATGGGGCACTGAAGCTTTCTTT
CASSLVAGIWGTEAFF